This TCR beta chain was sequenced in a study of OX40 agonist ivuxolimab in advanced cancers. Study context: Patients in the trial were receiving intravenous ivuxolimab every 2 weeks, at doses of 0.01 to 10 mg/kg.

To note about this clone: Antigen: not known.

The CDR3 is 13 amino acids. The germline V gene encodes CDR1 GTSNPN and CDR2 SVGIG (reference sequence). Trimming removed 0 bases at V and 0 bases at J, with 5 bases between. Produced via immunoSEQ multiplex PCR; TCRdb's table is partial and in-frame only. The data show some 97,000 clones, nearly 90% seen once. Study-wide findings and caveats: CD4+ and CD8+ blood T cells expanded clonally by week 6 at 0.1 to 3.0 mg/kg.

This receptor was identified in an adult with an advanced solid tumor such as melanoma, head and neck, liver or kidney cancer. The chain joins TRBV30 to TRBJ1-1; D gene ambiguous. The material sequenced was CD4+ or CD8+ T cells sorted from blood, taken in a trial of the OX40 agonist ivuxolimab. The CDR3 spells CAWSVGMNTEAFF. Written as DNA, the CDR3 is TGTGCCTGGAGTGTGGGGATGAACACTGAAGCTTTCTTT. Looking up the rest from reference TRBV30 and TRBJ1-1 gives the full variable domain: SQTIHQWPATLVQPVGSPLSLECTVEGTSNPNLYWYRQAAGRGLQLLFYSVGIGQISSEVPQNLSASRPQDRQFILSSKKLLLSDSGFYLCAWSVGMNTEAFFGQGTRLTVV.